This T cell receptor beta chain stems from a study of cytomegalovirus exposure and HLA in healthy donors (dated by TCRdb to between 2016 and 2019). Context from the whole study: An earlier analysis of 587 of the donors reported 250 to 350 Gb of sequence data and 95 million to 140 million unique TCR beta sequences obtained from 180 million or so T cells. A later genetic analysis took genome-wide SNP genotypes for about three fifths of the roughly 670 donors and used that subset as a discovery cohort. An early release that covered roughly 600 HLA-typed donors contained about 300 gigabases of sequencing data and about 93 million unique TCR sequences. The study combined high-throughput TCR immunosequencing, statistical association of individual TCRs with disease status, and machine learning to predict cytomegalovirus infection status. Besides the first cohort of 666 subjects, a separate validation cohort made up of 120 different subjects was used. Typing coverage varied by locus: roughly 629-640 donors for A, B, C, DRB1 and DQB1; roughly 510 for DQA1; 600 to 610 for DPA1; roughly 450 for DPB1. Roughly five DR-DQ haplotypes were handled as single units for association and clustering, since linkage in the cohort was strong. Every discovery cohort repertoire had been produced on one sequencing platform. The study aimed to test whether signatures of past pathogen exposure could be identified by cataloging public T cell receptors. The genetic ancestry cluster associated with self-reported Caucasian donors included 81% of the approximately 410 genotyped donors. Alongside the repertoire data, information on donor age, sex, ethnicity and CMV serostatus was compiled. Using immunosequencing, the study profiled T cell repertoires from 500 to 800 subjects and related those repertoires to cytomegalovirus serostatus. In an earlier analysis of roughly 600 of the donors, high-throughput TCR beta sequencing was used to judge whether each TCR beta V gene segment behaved as functional or pseudogenic. In a later analysis, previously published TCR beta repertoires from 666 donors were re-analyzed and high-resolution HLA genotyping was added so that TCR occurrence patterns could be studied. On average, roughly 200,000 unique TCR beta nucleotide sequences were sequenced per donor among 398 genotyped donors of the cohort, with roughly a sixth of those sequences being non-productive. HLA typing covered class I and class II loci at four-digit resolution. In the later analysis, no new phenotypic data were used to find candidate immune exposures; instead, reliance was placed on TCR beta sequences and their occurrence across donors. Points the paper makes about the study in general: Only TCR beta chains were sequenced in this cohort, and the absence of alpha or paired-chain data limited detectable features. Specific HLA alleles were associated with 15,000 to 20,000 TCR beta sequences at a false discovery rate of 0.05 in a later analysis. A further reported finding was that TCR beta sequences accurately predicted the HLA-A and HLA-B alleles for most subjects in the first cohort. Because HLA typing was unavailable for some donors at each locus, only the typed subset was used in association tests. The only immune exposure information available for the cohort was CMV serostatus. When HLA alleles, especially DR and DQ, strongly co-occurred, TCR associations were difficult to assign to individual alleles. Broadly in line with IMGT annotations, most TCR beta V segments showed up in productive rearrangements about 87% or about 30% of the time in an earlier analysis of under 700 of the donors. A later genetic analysis reported fewer N-insertions in productive TCRs among donors in an Asian-associated ancestry cluster than the roughly 650-donor mean. In a later analysis, most CMV-associated TCR beta chains were found to appear HLA-restricted, with HLA associations seemingly driven largely by CMV exposure. In a later analysis, HLA-associated TCR beta chains showed more clonal expansion and lower generation probabilities than non-associated chains that were equally common. In a later genetic analysis, a missense DCLRE1C variant was associated with V-gene and J-gene trimming of TCR beta chains, and the association was replicated in an independent cohort. Presence/absence analyses assumed roughly uniform sequencing depth across donors, an assumption that may not hold. The authors suggested that the approach could potentially be extended to other disease states and immunological phenotypes. According to a later analysis, TCR association rates differed among HLA loci, with DRB1 alleles showing the most associated TCRs and HLA-C alleles showing the fewest. Seventeen rarely observed V segments, including chromosome 9 orphons, were excluded from the earlier analysis of about 600 of the donors because counts were too low. According to a later analysis, parvovirus B19, influenza, CMV and Epstein-Barr virus appeared linked to several top co-occurrence clusters. A few of the identified cytomegalovirus-associated TCR beta chains were confirmed in vitro to be specific for cytomegalovirus antigens. In the study, approximately 150 TCR beta chains were listed as associated with cytomegalovirus. Most TCR sequences were observed very rarely across donors, whereas some public TCRs were present in many individuals. A cluster of highly shared sequence variants was judged likely to be a technical artifact of the sequencing pipeline. Correlated functional status among segregating V segments might be attributable to linkage disequilibrium, but an unknown experimental factor could not be ruled out. The classifier was reported to diagnose cytomegalovirus status with high specificity and sensitivity in both the original cohort and the validation cohort.

Note on this clone: It has no known antigen specificity. The sample holds no much larger clone one base away, and base qualities are not on file.

Libraries came from the immunoSEQ multiplex PCR assay. For the multiplex PCR, a mixture combining 60 forward primers for TCR Vbeta segments and 13 reverse primers for TCR Jbeta segments was used. A multiplex PCR assay on genomic DNA amplified the CDR3 region of rearranged TCR beta genes. Amplified TCR beta libraries were sequenced as 87-base-pair reads on the Illumina HiSeq System. As for the authors' bioinformatics: A later analysis tallied 75 million to 85 million unique TCR beta chains across the approximately 670 repertoires, and around 9.9 million of those chains were shared by two or more donors. Raw reads were error-corrected and collapsed into unique sequences with a nearest-neighbor algorithm that merged closely related sequences to remove PCR and sequencing errors. To assign V, D and J gene segments, CDR3 sequences were aligned to IMGT reference sequences. Each retained sequence needed at least a six-nucleotide match to both a V gene segment and a J gene segment. A rearrangement was called productive if the CDR3 had no stop codons and remained in frame with V and J, and every other rearrangement was called non-productive. CDR3 was defined according to IMGT convention as the region running from the second conserved V-encoded cysteine to the conserved J-encoded phenylalanine. In an earlier analysis of approximately 590 of the donors, sequences lacking an unambiguous match to a single V gene segment were excluded. An earlier analysis of 587 of the donors called V segments functional above 56.7% productive rearrangements and segregating when the between-donor standard deviation exceeded 5%. A statistical classification framework was built to diagnose cytomegalovirus status from the catalog of TCR beta chain sequences. In a later analysis, TCR nucleotide sequences were compared against IMGT/GENE-DB human TR gene sequences so that V and J genes could be assigned. A later analysis assigned CDR3 sequences and most-parsimonious VDJ recombination scenarios with the TCRdist pipeline. A later analysis defined each TCR beta chain by its CDR3 amino acid sequence plus V-gene family, and excluded reads lacking a unique V-gene family. In a later analysis, around 600 highly shared, low-generation-probability nucleotide sequences were removed to address suspected cross-contamination and a sequencing artifact. A later analysis calculated a clonal expansion index for each public chain from normalized within-repertoire ranks of inferred template counts. In a later analysis, generation probabilities were computed using a VDJ recombination model fitted to out-of-frame rearrangements, and the results were checked against IGoR. Hypergeometric tests were used in a later analysis to score TCR-TCR, TCR-HLA and TCR-CMV co-occurrence, with a repertoire-size bias correction applied to the TCR pairs. False discovery rates were estimated in a later analysis by permuting HLA or CMV assignments 20 times. In a later analysis, co-occurring TCRs were grouped using DBSCAN, and TCRdist sequence similarity was added for clustering within HLA-allele-positive subsets. For co-occurrence clustering, repertoires with fewer than 30,000 or more than 120,000 public chains were excluded, along with five repertoires with anomalous nucleotide sharing. TCRdb obtained this table from immuneACCESS and retained in-frame rearrangements with V and J assigned. These tables miss some clones; where compared with another copy, unresolved V genes account for less than half of the shortfall, and the remainder is unexplained. V and J calls and clone size are copied from that table; D and trimming were computed from the DNA. This sample has 150,000 to 200,000 clones in its table, and about 80% of those were observed once. Together, the top ten hold approximately 1.2% of the sample.

The cohort consisted of 650 to 850 healthy bone marrow donors. All cohort members were sampled while nominally healthy, although unrecorded immune exposures were likely present. The donor was CMV seronegative and belonged to the group of around 400 seronegative cohort members. Each donor provided a peripheral blood sample, and peripheral blood mononuclear cells were used for TCR beta sequencing. Genomic DNA was extracted from the blood cell samples with the Qiagen DNeasy Blood Extraction Kit. The receptor comes from a man under 40 in good health and CMV-seronegative. Sequencing input: PBMCs.

The CDR3 is CASSLGGIEKLFF. The nucleotide sequence reads TGTGCCAGCAGCTTGGGAGGGATTGAAAAACTGTTTTTT. The chain employs TRBV5-5 and TRBJ1-4; the D gene is unclear. Trimming takes 0 bases from V and 7 bases from J, and the germline ends sit 7 bases apart. The CDR3 runs 13 residues from the cysteine to the phenylalanine. Of all the DNA, just the CDR3 is kept, 39 bases in frame from base 1. From the germline V gene (reference sequence), CDR1 is SGHKS and CDR2 is YYEKEE.